This T cell receptor (beta chain) was sequenced during a study of blood T cells in healthy people across ages. This clonotype was seen a handful of times. No fewer than 5.5 micrograms of total RNA were isolated from every sample. It was with a sample-barcoded 5' primer and a J-beta primer mix that a second PCR of roughly 7 to 12 cycles was run. Each CDR3 protein gets one entry after TCRdb re-called the 5' RACE reads with MiXCR. The data contain approximately 2,000,000 distinct CDR3 sequences, roughly two fifths of them singletons. The germline V gene encodes CDR1 SQVTM and CDR2 ANQGSEA. The CDR3 contains 14 residues. After removal of 6 bases from V and 2 bases from J, the junction contained 6 bases not matched to a gene.

Sample: blood. The clonotype comes from a human donor in good health. This chain connects TRBV29-1 to TRBJ2-5, with 10 bases fitting TRBD1. CDR3 region: CSVRDRGWQETQYF. The DNA for the CDR3 is TGCAGCGTGAGGGACAGGGGATGGCAAGAGACCCAGTACTTC. The full variable domain, with the rest looked up from reference TRBV29-1 and TRBJ2-5, is SAVISQKPSRDICQRGTSLTIQCQVDSQVTMMFWYRQQPGQSLTLIATANQGSEATYESGFVIDKFPISRPNLTFSTLTVSNMSPEDSSIYLCSVRDRGWQETQYFGPGTRLLVL.